The clone carrying this T cell receptor beta chain has just one count. V shed 0 bases and J shed 4 bases, with 13 bases lying between them. Per germline, CDR1 ENHRY and CDR2 SYGVKD. CDR3 size: 15 residues. The data are from a study of blood T cell repertoires in COVID-19. Study information: Sample material is recorded as cDNA or gDNA derived from T cells, B-cell-depleted T cells, or PBMCs.

Per the study methods: Reference gene primer amplification in the assay estimated nucleated cell counts. TCRdb keeps only in-frame clones here, not all; method: immunoSEQ multiplex PCR. That table supplies the V and J calls and clone size; D and trimming were determined from the DNA. Seen here are roughly 200,000 clones, approximately 88% observed once, and the top ten hold under 4.5%. The sequence derives from a woman in her 30s with acute or convalescent COVID-19. The material sequenced was peripheral blood. This chain connects TRBV10-3 to TRBJ2-7, with D possibly matching TRBD2 (5 bases). CDR3 residues: CAISESTPGSYEQYF. CDR3 in DNA: TGTGCCATCAGTGAGTCGACTCCGGGAAGTTACGAGCAGTACTTC.